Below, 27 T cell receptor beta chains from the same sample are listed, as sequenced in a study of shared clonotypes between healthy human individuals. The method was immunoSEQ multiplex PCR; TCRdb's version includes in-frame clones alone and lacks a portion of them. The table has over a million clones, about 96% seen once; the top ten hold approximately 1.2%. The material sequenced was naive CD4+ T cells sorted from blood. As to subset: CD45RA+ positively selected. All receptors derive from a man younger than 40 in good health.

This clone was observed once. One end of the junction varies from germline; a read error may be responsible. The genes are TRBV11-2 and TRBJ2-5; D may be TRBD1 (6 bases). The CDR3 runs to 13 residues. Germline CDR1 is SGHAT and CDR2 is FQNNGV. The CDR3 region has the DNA TGTGCCAGCAGCTTAGATCTCCAACGACAGGTGAACTTC. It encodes CASSLDLQRQVNF.

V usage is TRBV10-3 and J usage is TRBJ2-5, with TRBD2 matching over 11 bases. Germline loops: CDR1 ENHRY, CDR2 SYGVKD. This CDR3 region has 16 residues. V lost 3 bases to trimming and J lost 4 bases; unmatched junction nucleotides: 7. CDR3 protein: CAISDGTSGSRETQYF. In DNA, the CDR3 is TGTGCCATCAGTGATGGCACTAGCGGGAGCCGAGAGACCCAGTACTTC.

The CDR3 spells CASSLWDRDSNQPQHF. The CDR3 DNA sequence: TGTGCCAGCAGCTTATGGGACAGGGATAGCAATCAGCCCCAGCATTTT. The chain is built from TRBV7-2 and TRBJ1-5, with TRBD1 matching over 9 bases. Unmatched junction bases numbered 2, after V lost 2 bases and J lost 0 bases. Germline V lookup: CDR1 SGHTA, CDR2 FQGNSA. There are 16 residues in the CDR3.

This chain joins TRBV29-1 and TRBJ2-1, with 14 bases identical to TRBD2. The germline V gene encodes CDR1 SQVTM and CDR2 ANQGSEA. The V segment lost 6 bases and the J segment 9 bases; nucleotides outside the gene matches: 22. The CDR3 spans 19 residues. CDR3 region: CSVHEQLTSGRALHGEQFF. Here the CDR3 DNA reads TGCAGCGTACACGAACAATTGACTAGCGGGAGGGCCCTTCATGGTGAGCAGTTCTTC.

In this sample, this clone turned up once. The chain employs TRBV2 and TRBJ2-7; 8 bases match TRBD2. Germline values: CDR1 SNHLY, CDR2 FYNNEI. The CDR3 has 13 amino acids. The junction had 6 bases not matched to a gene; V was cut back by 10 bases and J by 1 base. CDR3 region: CAIGTSSSYEQYF. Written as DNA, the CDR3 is TGTGCCATCGGGACTAGTTCATCCTACGAGCAGTACTTC.

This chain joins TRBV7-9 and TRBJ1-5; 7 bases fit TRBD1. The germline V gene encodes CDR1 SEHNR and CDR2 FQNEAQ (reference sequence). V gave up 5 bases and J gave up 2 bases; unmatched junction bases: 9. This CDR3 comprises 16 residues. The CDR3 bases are TGTGCCAGCAGCAAAACGACAGGGAGCGGCAATCAGCCCCAGCATTTT. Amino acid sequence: CASSKTTGSGNQPQHF.

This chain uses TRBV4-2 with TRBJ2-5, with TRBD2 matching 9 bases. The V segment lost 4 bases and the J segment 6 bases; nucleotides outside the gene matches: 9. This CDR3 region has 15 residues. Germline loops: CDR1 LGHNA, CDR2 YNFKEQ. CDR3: CASSPETSGGKTQYF. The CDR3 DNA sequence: TGTGCCAGCAGCCCCGAGACTAGCGGAGGGAAGACCCAGTACTTC.

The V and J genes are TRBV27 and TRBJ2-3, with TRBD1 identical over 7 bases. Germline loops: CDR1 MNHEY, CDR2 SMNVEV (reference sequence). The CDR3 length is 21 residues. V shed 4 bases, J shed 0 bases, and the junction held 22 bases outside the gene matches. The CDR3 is CASSSIFLDRVQPPSTDTQYF. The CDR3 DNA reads TGTGCCAGCAGTTCCATCTTCCTAGACAGGGTTCAGCCTCCTAGCACAGATACGCAGTATTTT.

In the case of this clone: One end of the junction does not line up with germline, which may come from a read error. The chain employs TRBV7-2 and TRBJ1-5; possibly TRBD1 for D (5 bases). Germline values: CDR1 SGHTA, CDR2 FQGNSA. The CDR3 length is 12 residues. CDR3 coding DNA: TGTGCCAGCAGGTTAGGGGCTCAGCCCCAGCATTTT. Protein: CASRLGAQPQHF.

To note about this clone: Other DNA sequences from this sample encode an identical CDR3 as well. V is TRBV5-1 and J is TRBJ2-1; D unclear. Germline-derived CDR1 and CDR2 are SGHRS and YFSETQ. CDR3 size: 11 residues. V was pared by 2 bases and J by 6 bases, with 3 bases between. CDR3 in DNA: TGCGCCAGCAGCTTTAGCAATGAGCAGTTCTTC. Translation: CASSFSNEQFF.

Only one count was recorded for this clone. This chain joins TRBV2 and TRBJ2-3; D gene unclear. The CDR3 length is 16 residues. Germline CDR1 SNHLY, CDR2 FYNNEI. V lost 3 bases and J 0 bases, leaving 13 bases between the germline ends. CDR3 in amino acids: CASSDHTSASTDTQYF. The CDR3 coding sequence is TGTGCCAGCAGTGATCATACATCAGCTAGCACAGATACGCAGTATTTT.

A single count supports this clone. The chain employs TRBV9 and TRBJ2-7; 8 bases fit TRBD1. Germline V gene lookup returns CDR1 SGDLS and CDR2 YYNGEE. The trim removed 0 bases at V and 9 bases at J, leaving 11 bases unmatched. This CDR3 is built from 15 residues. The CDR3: CASSVGWDRRVRQYF. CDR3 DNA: TGTGCCAGCAGCGTAGGGTGGGACAGGCGGGTGCGGCAGTACTTC. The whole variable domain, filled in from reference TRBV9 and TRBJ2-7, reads DSGVTQTPKHLITATGQRVTLRCSPRSGDLSVYWYQQSLDQGLQFLIQYYNGEERAKGNILERFSAQQFPDLHSELNLSSLELGDSALYFCASSVGWDRRVRQYFGPGTRLTVT.

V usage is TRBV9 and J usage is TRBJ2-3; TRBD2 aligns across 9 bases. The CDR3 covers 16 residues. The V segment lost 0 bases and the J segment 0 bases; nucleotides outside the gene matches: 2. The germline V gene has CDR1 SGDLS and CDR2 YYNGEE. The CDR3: CASSVVSGGSTDTQYF. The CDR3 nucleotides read TGTGCCAGCAGCGTAGTTAGCGGGGGAAGCACAGATACGCAGTATTTT.

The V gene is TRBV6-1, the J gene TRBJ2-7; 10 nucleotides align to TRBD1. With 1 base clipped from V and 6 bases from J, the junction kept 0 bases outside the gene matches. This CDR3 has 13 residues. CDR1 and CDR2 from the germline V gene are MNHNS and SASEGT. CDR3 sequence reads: CASSEGDRGEQYF. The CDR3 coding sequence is TGTGCCAGCAGTGAAGGGGACAGGGGCGAGCAGTACTTC.

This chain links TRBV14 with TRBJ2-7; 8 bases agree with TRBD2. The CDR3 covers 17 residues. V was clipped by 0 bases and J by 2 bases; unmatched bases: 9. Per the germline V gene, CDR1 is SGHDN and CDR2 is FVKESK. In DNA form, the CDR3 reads TGTGCCAGCAGCCAAGATTACGGCGGGGGGCCGACCTACGAGCAGTACTTC. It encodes CASSQDYGGGPTYEQYF.

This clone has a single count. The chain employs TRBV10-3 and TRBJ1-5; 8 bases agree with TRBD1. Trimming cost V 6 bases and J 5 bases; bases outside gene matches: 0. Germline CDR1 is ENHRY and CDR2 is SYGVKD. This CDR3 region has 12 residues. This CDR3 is CAIRTGDQPQHF. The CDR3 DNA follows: TGTGCCATCAGGACAGGGGATCAGCCCCAGCATTTT.

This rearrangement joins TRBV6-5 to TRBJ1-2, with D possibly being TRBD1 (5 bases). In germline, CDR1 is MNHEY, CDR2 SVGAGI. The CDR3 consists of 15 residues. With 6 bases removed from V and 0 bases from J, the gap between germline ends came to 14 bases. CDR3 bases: TGTGCCAGCAGATCGCAGGGTCCCTCTAACTATGGCTACACCTTC. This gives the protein CASRSQGPSNYGYTF.

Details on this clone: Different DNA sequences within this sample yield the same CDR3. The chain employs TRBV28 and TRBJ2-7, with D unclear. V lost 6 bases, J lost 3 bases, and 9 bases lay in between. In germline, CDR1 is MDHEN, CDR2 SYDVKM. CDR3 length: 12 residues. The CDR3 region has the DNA TGTGCCAGCAGCTCACACTTCTACGAGCAGTACTTC. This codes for CASSSHFYEQYF.

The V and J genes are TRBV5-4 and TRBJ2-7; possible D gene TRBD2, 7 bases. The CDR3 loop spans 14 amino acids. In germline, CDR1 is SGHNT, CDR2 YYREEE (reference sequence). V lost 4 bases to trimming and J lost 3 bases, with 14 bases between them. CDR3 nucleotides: TGTGCCAGCAGCCCAAAGGGGGGGGACTACGAGCAGTACTTC. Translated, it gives CASSPKGGDYEQYF.

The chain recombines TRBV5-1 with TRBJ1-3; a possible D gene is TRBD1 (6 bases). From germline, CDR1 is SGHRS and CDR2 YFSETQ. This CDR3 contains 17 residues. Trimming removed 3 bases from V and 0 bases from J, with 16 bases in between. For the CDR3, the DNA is TGCGCCAGCAGCTCCCTGGGGACACCGAGCTCTGGAAACACCATATATTTT. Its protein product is CASSSLGTPSSGNTIYF.

In DNA form, the CDR3 reads TGCGCCAGCAGCTTGTCCCGACCCCCCACAGATACGCAGTATTTT. As protein: CASSLSRPPTDTQYF. The chain recombines TRBV5-1 with TRBJ2-3; no clear D. The CDR3 consists of 15 residues. Germline CDR1 and CDR2: SGHRS and YFSETQ. V lost 1 base and J 2 bases, leaving 11 bases between the germline ends.

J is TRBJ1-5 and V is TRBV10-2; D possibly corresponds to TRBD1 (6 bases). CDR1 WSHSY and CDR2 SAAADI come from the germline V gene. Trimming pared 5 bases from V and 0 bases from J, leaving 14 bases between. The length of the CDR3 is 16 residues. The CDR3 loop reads CASSHLDRNSNQPQHF. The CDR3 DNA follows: TGCGCCAGCAGTCATCTCGACAGGAATAGCAATCAGCCCCAGCATTTT.

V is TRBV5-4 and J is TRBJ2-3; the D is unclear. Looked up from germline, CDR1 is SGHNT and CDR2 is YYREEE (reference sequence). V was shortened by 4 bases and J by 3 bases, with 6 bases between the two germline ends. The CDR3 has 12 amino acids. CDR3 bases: TGTGCCAGCAGCAATATGACAGATACGCAGTATTTT. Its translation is CASSNMTDTQYF.

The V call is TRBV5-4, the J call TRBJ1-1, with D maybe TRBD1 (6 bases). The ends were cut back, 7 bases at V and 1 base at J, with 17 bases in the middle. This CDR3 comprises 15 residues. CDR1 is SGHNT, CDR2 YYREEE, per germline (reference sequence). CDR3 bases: TGTGCCAGCGCGCTCATGAAGACAGGGAACACTGAAGCTTTCTTT. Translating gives CASALMKTGNTEAFF.

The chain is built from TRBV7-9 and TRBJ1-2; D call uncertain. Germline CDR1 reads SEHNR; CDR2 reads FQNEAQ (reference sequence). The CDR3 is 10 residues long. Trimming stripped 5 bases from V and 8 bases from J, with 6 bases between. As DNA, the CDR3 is TGTGCCAGCAGCCACAGAGGCTACACCTTC. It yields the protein CASSHRGYTF.

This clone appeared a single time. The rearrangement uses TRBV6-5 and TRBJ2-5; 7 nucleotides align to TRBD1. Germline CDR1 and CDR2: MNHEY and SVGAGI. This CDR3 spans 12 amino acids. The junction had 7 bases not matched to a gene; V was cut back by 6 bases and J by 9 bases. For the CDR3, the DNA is TGTGCCAGCAGCCTTGACAGGGTATCCCAGTACTTC. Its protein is CASSLDRVSQYF.

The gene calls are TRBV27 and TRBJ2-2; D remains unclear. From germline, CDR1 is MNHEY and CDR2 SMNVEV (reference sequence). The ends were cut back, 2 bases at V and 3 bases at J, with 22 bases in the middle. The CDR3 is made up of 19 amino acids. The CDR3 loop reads CASSLQLFRSGRYTGELFF. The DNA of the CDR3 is TGTGCCAGCAGTTTACAACTTTTTCGGTCAGGCCGATACACCGGGGAGCTGTTTTTT.